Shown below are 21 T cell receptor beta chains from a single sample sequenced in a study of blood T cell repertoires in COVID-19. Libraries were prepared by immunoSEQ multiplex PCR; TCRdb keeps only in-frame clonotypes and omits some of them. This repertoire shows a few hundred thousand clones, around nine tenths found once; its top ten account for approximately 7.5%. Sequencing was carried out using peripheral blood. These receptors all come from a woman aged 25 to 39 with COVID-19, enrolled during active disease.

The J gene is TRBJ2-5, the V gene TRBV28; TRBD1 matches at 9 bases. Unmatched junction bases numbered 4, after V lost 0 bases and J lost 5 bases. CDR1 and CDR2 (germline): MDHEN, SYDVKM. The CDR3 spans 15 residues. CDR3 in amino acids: CASSLWGQGSETQYF. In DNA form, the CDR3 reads TGTGCCAGCAGTTTATGGGGACAGGGATCGGAGACCCAGTACTTC.

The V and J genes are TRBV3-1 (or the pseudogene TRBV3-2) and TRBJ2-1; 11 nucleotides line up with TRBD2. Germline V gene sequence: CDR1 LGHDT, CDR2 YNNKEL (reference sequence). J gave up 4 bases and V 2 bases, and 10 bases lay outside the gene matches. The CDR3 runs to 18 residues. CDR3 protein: CASSQSLAGGPKYNEQFF. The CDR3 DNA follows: TGTGCCAGCAGCCAATCCTTAGCGGGAGGGCCGAAGTACAATGAGCAGTTCTTC.

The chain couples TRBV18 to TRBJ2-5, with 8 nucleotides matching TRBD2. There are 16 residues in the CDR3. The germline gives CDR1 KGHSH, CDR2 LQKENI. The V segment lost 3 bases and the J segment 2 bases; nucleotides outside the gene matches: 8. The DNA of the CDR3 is TGTGCCAGCTCACCCCGACTAGCGCGAGATCAAGAGACCCAGTACTTC. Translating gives CASSPRLARDQETQYF.

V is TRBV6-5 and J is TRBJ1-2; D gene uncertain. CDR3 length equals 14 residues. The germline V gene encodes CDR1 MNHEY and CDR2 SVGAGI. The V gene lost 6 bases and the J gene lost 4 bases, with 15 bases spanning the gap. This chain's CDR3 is CASSRKGVFYGYTF. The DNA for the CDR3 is TGTGCCAGCAGCCGCAAGGGAGTTTTCTATGGCTACACCTTC.

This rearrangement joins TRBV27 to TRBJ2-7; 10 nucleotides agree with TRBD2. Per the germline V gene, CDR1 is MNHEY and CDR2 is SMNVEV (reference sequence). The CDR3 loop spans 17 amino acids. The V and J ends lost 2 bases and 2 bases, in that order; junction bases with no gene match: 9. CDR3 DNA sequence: TGTGCCAGCAGTTTACTCCCTAGCGGGAGAGGGACCTACGAGCAGTACTTC. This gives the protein CASSLLPSGRGTYEQYF.

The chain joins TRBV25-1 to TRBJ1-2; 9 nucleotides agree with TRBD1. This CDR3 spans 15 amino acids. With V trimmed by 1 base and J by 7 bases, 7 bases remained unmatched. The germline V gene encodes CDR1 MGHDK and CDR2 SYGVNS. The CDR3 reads CASSESGAQGAGYTF. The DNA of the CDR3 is TGTGCCAGCAGTGAATCGGGGGCACAGGGGGCTGGCTACACCTTC.

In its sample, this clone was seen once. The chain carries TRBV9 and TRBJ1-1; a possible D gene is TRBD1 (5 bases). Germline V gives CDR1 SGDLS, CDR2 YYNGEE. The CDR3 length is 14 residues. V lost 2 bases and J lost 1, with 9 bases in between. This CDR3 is CASSVTAANTEAFF. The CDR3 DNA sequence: TGTGCCAGCAGCGTGACAGCCGCGAACACTGAAGCTTTCTTT.

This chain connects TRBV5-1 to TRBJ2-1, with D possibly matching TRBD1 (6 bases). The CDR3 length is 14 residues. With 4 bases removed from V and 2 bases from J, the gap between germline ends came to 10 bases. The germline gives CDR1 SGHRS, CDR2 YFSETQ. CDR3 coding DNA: TGCGCCAGCAGCGCGGACAGTACCTACAATGAGCAGTTCTTC. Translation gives CASSADSTYNEQFF.

The CDR3 DNA reads as TGTGCCAGCAGCCCTCGACTAGCTTGGACCGGGGAGCTGTTTTTT. It is translated as CASSPRLAWTGELFF. The rearrangement links TRBV14 to TRBJ2-2, with TRBD2 matching 7 bases. Germline CDR1 and CDR2: SGHDN and FVKESK. The ends lost 4 bases at V and 5 bases at J; junction bases unmatched: 7. The CDR3 totals 15 residues. Full variable domain (missing parts from reference TRBV14 and TRBJ2-2): EAGVTQFPSHSVIEKGQTVTLRCDPISGHDNLYWYRRVMGKEIKFLLHFVKESKQDESGMPNNRFLAERTGGTYSTLKVQPAELEDSGVYFCASSPRLAWTGELFFGEGSRLTVL.

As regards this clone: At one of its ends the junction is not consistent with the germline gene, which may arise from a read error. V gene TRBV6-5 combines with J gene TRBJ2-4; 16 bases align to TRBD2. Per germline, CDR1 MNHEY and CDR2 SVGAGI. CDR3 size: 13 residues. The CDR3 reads CASRGLAGGQLTF. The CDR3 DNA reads TGTGCCAGCAGGGGACTAGCGGGAGGGCAATTAACCTTC.

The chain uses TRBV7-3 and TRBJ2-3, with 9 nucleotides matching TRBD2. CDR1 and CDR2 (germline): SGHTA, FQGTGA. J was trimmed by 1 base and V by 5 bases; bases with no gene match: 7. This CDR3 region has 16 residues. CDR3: CASSPGTSMRTDTQYF. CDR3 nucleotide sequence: TGTGCCAGCAGCCCCGGGACTAGCATGCGCACAGATACGCAGTATTTT.

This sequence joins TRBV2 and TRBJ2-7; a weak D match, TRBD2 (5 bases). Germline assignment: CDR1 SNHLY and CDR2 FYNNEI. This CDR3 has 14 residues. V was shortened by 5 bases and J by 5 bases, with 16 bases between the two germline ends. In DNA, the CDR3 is TGTGCCAGCAGTTCCCTAACGGGGATTAACGAGCAGTACTTC. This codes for CASSSLTGINEQYF.

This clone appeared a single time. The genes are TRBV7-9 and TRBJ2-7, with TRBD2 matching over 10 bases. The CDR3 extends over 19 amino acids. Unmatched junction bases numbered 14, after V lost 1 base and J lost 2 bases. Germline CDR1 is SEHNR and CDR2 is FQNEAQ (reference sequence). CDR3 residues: CASSLGRTSGPRGPYEQYF. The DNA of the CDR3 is TGTGCCAGCAGCTTAGGCCGGACTAGCGGTCCACGAGGGCCCTACGAGCAGTACTTC.

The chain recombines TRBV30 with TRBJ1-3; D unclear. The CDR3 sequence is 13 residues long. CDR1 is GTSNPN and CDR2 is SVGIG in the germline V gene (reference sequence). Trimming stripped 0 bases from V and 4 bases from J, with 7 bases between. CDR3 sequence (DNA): TGTGCCTGGAGTGTCGTGCGCGGAAACACCATATATTTT. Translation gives CAWSVVRGNTIYF.

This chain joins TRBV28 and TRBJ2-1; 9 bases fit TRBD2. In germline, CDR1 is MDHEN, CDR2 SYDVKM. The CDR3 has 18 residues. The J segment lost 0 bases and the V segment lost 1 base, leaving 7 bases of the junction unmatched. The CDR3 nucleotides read TGTGCCAGCAGTTTATTCTGGACTAGCGTTAGCTCCTACAATGAGCAGTTCTTC. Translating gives CASSLFWTSVSSYNEQFF. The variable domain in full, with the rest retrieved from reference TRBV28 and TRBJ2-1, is DVKVTQSSRYLVKRTGEKVFLECVQDMDHENMFWYRQDPGLGLRLIYFSYDVKMKEKGDIPEGYSVSREKKERFSLILESASTNQTSMYLCASSLFWTSVSSYNEQFFGPGTRLTVL.

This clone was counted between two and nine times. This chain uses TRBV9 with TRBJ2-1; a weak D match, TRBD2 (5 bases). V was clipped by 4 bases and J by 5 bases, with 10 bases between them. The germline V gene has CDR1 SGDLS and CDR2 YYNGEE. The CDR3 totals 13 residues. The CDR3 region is CASSTPSHNEQFF. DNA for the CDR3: TGTGCCAGCAGCACCCCTAGCCACAATGAGCAGTTCTTC.

The CDR3 DNA reads TGTGCCAGTACGAAGGGAGGGGAGGATTCACCCCTCCACTTT. This codes for CASTKGGEDSPLHF. J is TRBJ1-6 and V is TRBV19; TRBD1 is a possible D gene (5 bases). The CDR3 contains 14 residues. V gave up 7 bases and J gave up 8 bases, with 15 bases separating them. Germline V gives CDR1 LNHDA, CDR2 SQIVND (reference sequence).

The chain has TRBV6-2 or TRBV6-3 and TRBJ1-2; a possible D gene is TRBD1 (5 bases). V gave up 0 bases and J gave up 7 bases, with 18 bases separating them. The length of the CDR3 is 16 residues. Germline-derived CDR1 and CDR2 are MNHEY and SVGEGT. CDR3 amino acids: CASSYSSARASLGYTF. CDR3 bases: TGTGCCAGCAGTTACTCGAGCGCCAGGGCCTCCCTTGGCTACACCTTC.

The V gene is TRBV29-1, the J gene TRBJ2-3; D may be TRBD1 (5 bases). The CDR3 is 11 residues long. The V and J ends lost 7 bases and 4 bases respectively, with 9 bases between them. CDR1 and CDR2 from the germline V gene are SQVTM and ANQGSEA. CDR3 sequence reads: CSGTGADTQYF. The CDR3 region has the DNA TGCAGCGGCACAGGTGCAGATACGCAGTATTTT.

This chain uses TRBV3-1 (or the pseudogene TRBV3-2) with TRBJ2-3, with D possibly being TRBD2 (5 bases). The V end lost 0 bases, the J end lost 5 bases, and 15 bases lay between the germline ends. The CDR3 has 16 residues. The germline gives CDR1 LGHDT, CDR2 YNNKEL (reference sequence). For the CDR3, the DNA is TGTGCCAGCAGCCAAGAGCCCCCCTTTCGGGGAGATACGCAGTATTTT. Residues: CASSQEPPFRGDTQYF.

The CDR3 loop is CASSEKGQGMKANEKLFF. CDR3 bases: TGTGCCAGCAGTGAAAAGGGACAGGGGATGAAGGCTAATGAAAAACTGTTTTTT. The chain is built from TRBV25-1 and TRBJ1-4; the match to TRBD1 covers 10 bases. V lost 2 bases, J lost 3 bases, and 9 bases stayed unmatched. Germline V gives CDR1 MGHDK, CDR2 SYGVNS. This CDR3 is 18 amino acids long.